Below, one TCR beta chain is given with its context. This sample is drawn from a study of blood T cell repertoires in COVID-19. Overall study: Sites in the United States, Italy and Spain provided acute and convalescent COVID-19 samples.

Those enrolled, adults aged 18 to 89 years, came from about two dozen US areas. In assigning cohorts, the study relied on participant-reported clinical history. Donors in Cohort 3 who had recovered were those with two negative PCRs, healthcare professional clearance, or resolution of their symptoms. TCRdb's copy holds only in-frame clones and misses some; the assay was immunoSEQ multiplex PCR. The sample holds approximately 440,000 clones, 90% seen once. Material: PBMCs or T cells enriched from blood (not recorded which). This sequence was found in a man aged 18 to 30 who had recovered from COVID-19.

The CDR3: CAWSVLGDEQFF. CDR3 DNA sequence: TGTGCCTGGAGTGTACTCGGGGATGAGCAGTTCTTC. The chain recombines TRBV30 with TRBJ2-1; possibly TRBD2 for D (5 bases). Germline V gene data show CDR1 as GTSNPN and CDR2 as SVGIG (reference sequence). Between the trimmed V and J ends, which lost 0 bases and 8 bases, there was a span of 8 bases. The CDR3 extends over 12 amino acids.